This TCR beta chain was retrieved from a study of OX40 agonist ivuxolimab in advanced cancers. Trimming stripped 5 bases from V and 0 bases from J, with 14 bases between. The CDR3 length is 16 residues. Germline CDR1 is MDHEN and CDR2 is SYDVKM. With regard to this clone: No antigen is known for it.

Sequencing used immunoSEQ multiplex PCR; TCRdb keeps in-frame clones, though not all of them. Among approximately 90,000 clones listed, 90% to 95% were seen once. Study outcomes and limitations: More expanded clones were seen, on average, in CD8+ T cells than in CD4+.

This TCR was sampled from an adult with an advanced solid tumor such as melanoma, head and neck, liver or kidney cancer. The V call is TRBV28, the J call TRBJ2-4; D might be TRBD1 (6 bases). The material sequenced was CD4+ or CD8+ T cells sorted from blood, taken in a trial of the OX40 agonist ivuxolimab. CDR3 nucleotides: TGTGCCAGCAGTACCCACAGGGTTCTAGCCAAAAACATTCAGTACTTC. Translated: CASSTHRVLAKNIQYF.